The clone carrying this T cell receptor (beta chain) was counted a few times. Its specificity is not known. Repertoires were generated with immunoSEQ multiplex PCR, while TCRdb's copy carries only in-frame clones and drops some. Here the sample spans 55,000 to 75,000 clones, around 93% being singletons. This sample was taken from a study of cytomegalovirus exposure and HLA in healthy donors. Study-level background: In a later analysis, the 100 to 150 validation repertoires were reported to have used the same platform as the roughly 700 first-cohort repertoires. Points from the study as a whole: The study found most TCR sequences rare, yet found some public TCRs in many donors.

Unmatched junction bases numbered 7, after V lost 5 bases and J lost 2 bases. The germline V gene has CDR1 SNHLY and CDR2 FYNNEI. The CDR3 sequence is 15 residues long. The genes are TRBV2 and TRBJ2-3; 7 bases map to TRBD2. The sequenced material came from PBMCs. The clonotype was recovered from a woman between 18 and 29 years old in good health and CMV-seropositive. The CDR3 DNA follows: TGTGCCAGCAGTCGAGCGGGACCTACCACAGATACGCAGTATTTT. This sequence encodes CASSRAGPTTDTQYF.